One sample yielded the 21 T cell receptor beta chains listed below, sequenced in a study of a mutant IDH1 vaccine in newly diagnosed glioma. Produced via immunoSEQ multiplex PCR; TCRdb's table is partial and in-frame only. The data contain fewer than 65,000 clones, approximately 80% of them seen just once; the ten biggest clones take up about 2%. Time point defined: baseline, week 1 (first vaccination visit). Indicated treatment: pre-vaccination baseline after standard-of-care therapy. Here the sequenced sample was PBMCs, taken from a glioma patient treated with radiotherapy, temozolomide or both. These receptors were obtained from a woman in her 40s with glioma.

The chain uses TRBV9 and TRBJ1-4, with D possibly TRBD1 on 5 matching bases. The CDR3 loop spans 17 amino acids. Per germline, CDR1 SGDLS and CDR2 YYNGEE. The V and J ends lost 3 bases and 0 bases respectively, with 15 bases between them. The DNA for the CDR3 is TGTGCCAGCAGCGGACGGGGGGGTTTTCCAACTAATGAAAAACTGTTTTTT. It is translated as CASSGRGGFPTNEKLFF.

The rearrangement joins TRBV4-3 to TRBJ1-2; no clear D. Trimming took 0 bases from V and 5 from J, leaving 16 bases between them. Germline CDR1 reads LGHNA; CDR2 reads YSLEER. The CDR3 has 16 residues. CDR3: CASSQDDPAALYGYTF. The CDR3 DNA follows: TGCGCCAGCAGCCAAGATGACCCCGCAGCCTTATATGGCTACACCTTC.

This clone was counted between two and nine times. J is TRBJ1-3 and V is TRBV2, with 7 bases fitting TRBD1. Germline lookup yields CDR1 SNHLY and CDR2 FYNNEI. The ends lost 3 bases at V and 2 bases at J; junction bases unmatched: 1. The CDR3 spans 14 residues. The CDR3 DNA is TGTGCCAGCAGTGACCAGGGGGCTGGAAACACCATATATTTT. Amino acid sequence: CASSDQGAGNTIYF.

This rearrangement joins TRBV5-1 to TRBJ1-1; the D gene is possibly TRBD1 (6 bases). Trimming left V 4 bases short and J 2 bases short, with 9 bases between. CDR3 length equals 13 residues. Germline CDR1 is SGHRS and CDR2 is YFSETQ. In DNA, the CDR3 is TGCGCCAGCAGCCCAGGGGTTAACACTGAAGCTTTCTTT. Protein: CASSPGVNTEAFF. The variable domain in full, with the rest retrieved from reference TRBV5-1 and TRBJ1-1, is KAGVTQTPRYLIKTRGQQVTLSCSPISGHRSVSWYQQTPGQGLQFLFEYFSETQRNKGNFPGRFSGRQFSNSRSEMNVSTLELGDSALYLCASSPGVNTEAFFGQGTRLTVV.

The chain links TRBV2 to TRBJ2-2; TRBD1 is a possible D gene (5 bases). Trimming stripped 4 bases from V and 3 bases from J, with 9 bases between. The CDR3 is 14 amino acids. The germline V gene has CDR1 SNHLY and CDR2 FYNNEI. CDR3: CASSGSRDTGELFF. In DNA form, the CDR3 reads TGTGCCAGCAGTGGAAGCAGGGACACCGGGGAGCTGTTTTTT.

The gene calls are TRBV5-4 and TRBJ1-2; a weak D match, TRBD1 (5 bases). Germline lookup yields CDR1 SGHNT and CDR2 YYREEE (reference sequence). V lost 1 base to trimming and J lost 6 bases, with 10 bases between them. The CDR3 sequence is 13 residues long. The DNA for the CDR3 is TGTGCCAGCAGCTTGTACGGGGGAAATGGCTACACCTTC. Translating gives CASSLYGGNGYTF.

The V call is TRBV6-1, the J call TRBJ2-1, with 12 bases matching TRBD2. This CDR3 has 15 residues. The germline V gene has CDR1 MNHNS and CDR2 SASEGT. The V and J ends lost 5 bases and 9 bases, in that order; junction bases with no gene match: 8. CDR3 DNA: TGTGCCAGCAGTTCTCTAGCGGGGGGGCCATCTGAGCAGTTCTTC. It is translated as CASSSLAGGPSEQFF.

CDR3 DNA: TGTGCCAGCAGCCTAGAGACAACTAATGAAAAACTGTTTTTT. Translating it yields CASSLETTNEKLFF. The chain has TRBV7-8 and TRBJ1-4, with no clear D. The CDR3 spans 14 residues. CDR1 SGHVS and CDR2 FQNEAQ come from the germline V gene. V shed 5 bases and J shed 0 bases, with 7 bases lying between them. The whole variable domain, filled in from reference TRBV7-8 and TRBJ1-4, reads GAGVSQSPRYKVAKRGQDVALRCDPISGHVSLFWYQQALGQGPEFLTYFQNEAQLDKSGLPSDRFFAERPEGSVSTLKIQRTQQEDSAVYLCASSLETTNEKLFFGSGTQLSVL.

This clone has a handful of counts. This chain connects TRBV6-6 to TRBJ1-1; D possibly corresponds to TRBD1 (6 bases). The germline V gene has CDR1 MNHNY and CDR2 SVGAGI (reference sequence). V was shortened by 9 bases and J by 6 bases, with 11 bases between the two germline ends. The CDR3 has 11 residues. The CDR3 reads CASSGAAEAFF. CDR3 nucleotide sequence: TGTGCCAGTTCGGGGGCGGCTGAAGCTTTCTTT.

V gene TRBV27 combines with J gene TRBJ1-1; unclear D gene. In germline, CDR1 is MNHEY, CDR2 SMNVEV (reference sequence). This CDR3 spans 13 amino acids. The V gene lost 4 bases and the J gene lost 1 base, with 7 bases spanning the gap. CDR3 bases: TGTGCCAGCAGTTCCGACCAGAACACTGAAGCTTTCTTT. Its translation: CASSSDQNTEAFF.

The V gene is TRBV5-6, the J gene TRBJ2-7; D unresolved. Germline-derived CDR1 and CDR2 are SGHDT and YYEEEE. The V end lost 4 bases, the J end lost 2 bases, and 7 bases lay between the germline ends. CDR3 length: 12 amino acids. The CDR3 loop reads CASSLGTYEQYF. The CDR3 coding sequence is TGTGCCAGCAGCCTAGGGACCTACGAGCAGTACTTC.

The DNA of the CDR3 is TGCGCCAGCAGCTTGAGTGGGGGGGCAGCATCTTTGGGGGGCAATGAGCAGTTCTTC. This translates into CASSLSGGAASLGGNEQFF. The chain joins TRBV5-1 to TRBJ2-1; D perhaps matches TRBD2 (7 bases). The germline gives CDR1 SGHRS, CDR2 YFSETQ. The CDR3 is 19 amino acids. Trimming took off 1 base at V and 6 bases at J, with 26 bases between the two ends.

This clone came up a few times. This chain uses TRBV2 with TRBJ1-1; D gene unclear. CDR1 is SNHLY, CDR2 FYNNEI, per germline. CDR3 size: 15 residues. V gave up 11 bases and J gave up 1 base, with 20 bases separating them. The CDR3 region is CAGSKAYSGNTEAFF. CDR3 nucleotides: TGTGCCGGTTCGAAGGCGTACTCTGGGAACACTGAAGCTTTCTTT.

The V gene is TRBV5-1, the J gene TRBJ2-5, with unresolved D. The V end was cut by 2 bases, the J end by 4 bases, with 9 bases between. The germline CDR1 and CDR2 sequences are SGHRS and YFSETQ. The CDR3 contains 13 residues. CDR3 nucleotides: TGCGCCAGCAGCTTTAATCCGCGAGAGACCCAGTACTTC. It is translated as CASSFNPRETQYF.

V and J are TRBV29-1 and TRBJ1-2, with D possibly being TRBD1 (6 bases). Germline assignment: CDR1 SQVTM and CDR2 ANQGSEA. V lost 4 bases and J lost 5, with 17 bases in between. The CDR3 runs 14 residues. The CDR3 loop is CSVAGGERKYGYTF. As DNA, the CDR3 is TGCAGCGTTGCGGGGGGCGAAAGGAAGTATGGCTACACCTTC.

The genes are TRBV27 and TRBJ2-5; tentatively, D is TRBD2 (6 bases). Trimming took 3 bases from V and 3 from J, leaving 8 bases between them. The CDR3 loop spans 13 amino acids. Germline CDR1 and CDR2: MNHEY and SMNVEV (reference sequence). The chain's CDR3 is CASSFWGEETQYF. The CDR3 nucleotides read TGTGCCAGCAGTTTCTGGGGGGAAGAGACCCAGTACTTC.

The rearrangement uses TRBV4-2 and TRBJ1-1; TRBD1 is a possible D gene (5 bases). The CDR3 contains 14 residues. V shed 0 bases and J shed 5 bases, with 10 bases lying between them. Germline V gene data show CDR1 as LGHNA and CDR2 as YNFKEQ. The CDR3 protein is CASSQEIGGTEAFF. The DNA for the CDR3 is TGTGCCAGCAGCCAAGAGATCGGGGGAACTGAAGCTTTCTTT.

The DNA for the CDR3 is TGTGCCAGCAGGGAGGGACTAGCGGGCACAGATACGCAGTATTTT. Translated: CASREGLAGTDTQYF. The chain couples TRBV6-9 to TRBJ2-3, with TRBD2 identical over 11 bases. After removal of 6 bases from V and 1 base from J, the junction contained 3 bases not matched to a gene. The CDR3 sequence is 15 residues long. CDR1 and CDR2 from the germline V gene are MNHGY and SVAAGI.

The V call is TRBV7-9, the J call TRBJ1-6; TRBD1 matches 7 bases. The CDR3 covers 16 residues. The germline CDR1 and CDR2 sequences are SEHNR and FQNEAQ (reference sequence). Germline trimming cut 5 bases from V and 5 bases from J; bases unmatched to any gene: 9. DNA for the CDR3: TGTGCCAGCAGCACCTGGAGGGGGCCCAATAATTCACCCCTCCACTTT. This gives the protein CASSTWRGPNNSPLHF.

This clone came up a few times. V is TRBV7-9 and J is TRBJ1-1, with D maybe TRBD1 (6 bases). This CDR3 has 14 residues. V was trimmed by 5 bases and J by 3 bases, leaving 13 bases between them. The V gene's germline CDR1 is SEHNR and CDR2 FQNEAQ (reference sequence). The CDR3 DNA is TGTGCCAGCAGCCCACAGGGTCGGCACACTGAAGCTTTCTTT. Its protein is CASSPQGRHTEAFF.

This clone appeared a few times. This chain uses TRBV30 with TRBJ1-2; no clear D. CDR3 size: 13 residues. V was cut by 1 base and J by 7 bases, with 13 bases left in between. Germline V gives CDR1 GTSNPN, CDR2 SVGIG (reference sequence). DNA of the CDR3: TGTGCCTGGAGTGCCCGGAGGGCAGTTGGCTACACCTTC. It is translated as CAWSARRAVGYTF. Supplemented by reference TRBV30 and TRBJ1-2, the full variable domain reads SQTIHQWPATLVQPVGSPLSLECTVEGTSNPNLYWYRQAAGRGLQLLFYSVGIGQISSEVPQNLSASRPQDRQFILSSKKLLLSDSGFYLCAWSARRAVGYTFGSGTRLTVV.